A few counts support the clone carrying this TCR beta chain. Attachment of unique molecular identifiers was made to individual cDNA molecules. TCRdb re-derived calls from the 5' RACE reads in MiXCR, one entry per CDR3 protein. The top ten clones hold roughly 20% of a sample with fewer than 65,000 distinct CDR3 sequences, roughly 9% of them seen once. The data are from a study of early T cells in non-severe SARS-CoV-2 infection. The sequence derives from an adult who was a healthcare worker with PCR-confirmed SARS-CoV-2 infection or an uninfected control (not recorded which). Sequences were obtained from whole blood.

The CDR3 here is CSVRKDSHYEQYF. The CDR3 DNA reads as TGCAGCGTCCGCAAGGACAGCCACTACGAGCAGTACTTC. The gene calls are TRBV29-1 and TRBJ2-7; a weak D match, TRBD1 (6 bases). Germline V lookup: CDR1 SQVTM, CDR2 ANQGSEA. The V end lost 6 bases, the J end lost 3 bases, and 15 bases lay between the germline ends. CDR3 length: 13 amino acids.